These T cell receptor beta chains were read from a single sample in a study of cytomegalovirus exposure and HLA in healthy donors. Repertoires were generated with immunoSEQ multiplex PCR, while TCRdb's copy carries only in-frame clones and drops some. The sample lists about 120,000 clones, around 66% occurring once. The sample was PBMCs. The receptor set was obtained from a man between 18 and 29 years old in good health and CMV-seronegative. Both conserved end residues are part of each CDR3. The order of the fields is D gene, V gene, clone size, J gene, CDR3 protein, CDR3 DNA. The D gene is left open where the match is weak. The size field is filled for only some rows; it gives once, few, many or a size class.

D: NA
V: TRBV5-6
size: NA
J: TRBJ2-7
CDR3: CASSLATGNFPYEQYF
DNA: TGTGCCAGCAGCTTGGCCACGGGTAATTTTCCCTACGAGCAGTACTTC

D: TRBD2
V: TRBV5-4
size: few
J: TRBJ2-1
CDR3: CASSLRLAGDTEQFF
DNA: TGTGCCAGCAGCTTGCGACTAGCGGGAGACACCGAGCAGTTCTTC

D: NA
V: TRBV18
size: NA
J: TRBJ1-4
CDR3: CASSRGDGYNEKLFF
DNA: TGTGCCAGCTCCCGCGGGGACGGCTATAATGAAAAACTGTTTTTT

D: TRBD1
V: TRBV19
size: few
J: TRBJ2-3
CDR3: CASSIPGQGVTDTQYF
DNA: TGTGCCAGTAGTATCCCGGGACAGGGGGTCACAGATACGCAGTATTTT

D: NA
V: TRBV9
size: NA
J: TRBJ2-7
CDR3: CASSVAGLGSYEQYF
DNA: TGTGCCAGCAGCGTAGCTGGACTCGGTTCCTACGAGCAGTACTTC

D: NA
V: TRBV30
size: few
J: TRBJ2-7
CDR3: CAWSAGQRPYEQYF
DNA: TGTGCCTGGAGCGCTGGACAGAGACCCTACGAGCAGTACTTC

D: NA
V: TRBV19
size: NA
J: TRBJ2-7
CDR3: CASSIGGSYEQYF
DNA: TGTGCCAGTAGTATCGGCGGATCCTACGAGCAGTACTTC

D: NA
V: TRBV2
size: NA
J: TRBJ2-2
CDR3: CASSEGGAGGELFF
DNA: TGTGCCAGCAGTGAAGGGGGCGCCGGCGGGGAGCTGTTTTTT

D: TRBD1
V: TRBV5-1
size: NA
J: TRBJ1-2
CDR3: CASSHPGQGYCGYTF
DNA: TGCGCCAGCAGCCATCCGGGACAGGGTTATTGTGGCTACACCTTC

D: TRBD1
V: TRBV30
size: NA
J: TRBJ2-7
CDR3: CAWGRTGGDEQYF
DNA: TGTGCCTGGGGAAGGACAGGGGGCGATGAGCAGTACTTC

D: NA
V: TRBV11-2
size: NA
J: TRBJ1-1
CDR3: CASSSLPSGAFF
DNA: TGTGCCAGCAGCTCACTTCCCTCGGGAGCTTTCTTT

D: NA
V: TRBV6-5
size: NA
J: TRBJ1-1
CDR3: CASTGGVEAFF
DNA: TGTGCCAGCACCGGGGGGGTTGAAGCTTTCTTT

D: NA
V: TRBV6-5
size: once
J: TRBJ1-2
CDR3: CASSYLQAPGYTF
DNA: TGTGCCAGCAGTTACCTCCAGGCCCCTGGCTACACCTTC

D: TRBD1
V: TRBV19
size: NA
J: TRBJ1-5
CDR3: CASSVTGGHQPQHF
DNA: TGTGCCAGTAGTGTCACAGGGGGGCATCAGCCCCAGCATTTT

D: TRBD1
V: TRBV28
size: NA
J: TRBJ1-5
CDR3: CASSSGAGGRATNQPQHF
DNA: TGTGCCAGCAGTTCCGGCGCAGGGGGTAGGGCTACCAATCAGCCCCAGCATTTT

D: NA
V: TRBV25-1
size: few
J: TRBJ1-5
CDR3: CASSTGYSNQPQHF
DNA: TGTGCCAGCAGCACAGGTTATAGCAATCAGCCCCAGCATTTT

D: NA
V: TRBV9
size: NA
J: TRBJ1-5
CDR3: CASSAAGAQPQHF
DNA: TGTGCCAGCAGCGCCGCAGGGGCCCAGCCCCAGCATTTT

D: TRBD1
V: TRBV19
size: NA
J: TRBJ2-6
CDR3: CASSILVGQRVWANVLTF
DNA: TGTGCCAGTAGTATCCTCGTGGGACAGAGGGTGTGGGCCAACGTCCTGACTTTC

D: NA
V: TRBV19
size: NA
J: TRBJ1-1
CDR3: CASSIGQHMNTEAFF
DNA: TGTGCCAGTAGTATTGGACAGCACATGAACACTGAAGCTTTCTTT

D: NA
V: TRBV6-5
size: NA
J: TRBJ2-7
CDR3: CASRVSGEQYF
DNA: TGTGCCAGCAGGGTGTCGGGCGAGCAGTACTTC

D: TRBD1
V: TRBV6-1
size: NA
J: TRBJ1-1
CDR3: CASSESGTGYLGAFF
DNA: TGTGCCAGCAGTGAGAGCGGGACAGGTTATCTAGGAGCTTTCTTT

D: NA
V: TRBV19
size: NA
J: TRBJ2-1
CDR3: CASSMGMGGGQRSEQFF
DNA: TGTGCCAGTAGTATGGGCATGGGCGGAGGGCAACGGAGTGAGCAGTTCTTC

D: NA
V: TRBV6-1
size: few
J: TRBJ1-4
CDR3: CASSGRQQTNEKLFF
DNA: TGTGCCAGCAGTGGCAGACAGCAAACTAATGAAAAACTGTTTTTT

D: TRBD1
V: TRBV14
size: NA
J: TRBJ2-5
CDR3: CASSQRQGTLEDQYF
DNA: TGTGCCAGCAGCCAACGACAGGGGACTTTAGAAGACCAGTACTTC

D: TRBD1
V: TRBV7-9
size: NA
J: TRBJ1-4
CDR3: CSSSPSGQGREKLFF
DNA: TGTTCCAGCAGCCCTTCGGGACAGGGGAGGGAAAAACTGTTTTTT

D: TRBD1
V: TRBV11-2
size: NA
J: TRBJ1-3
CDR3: CASSLGAGTGSLSGNTIYF
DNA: TGTGCCAGCAGCTTAGGCGCCGGGACAGGGTCCCTCTCTGGAAACACCATATATTTT

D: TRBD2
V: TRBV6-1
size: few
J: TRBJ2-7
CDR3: CASTGRARDEQYF
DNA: TGTGCCAGCACGGGGAGGGCACGGGACGAGCAGTACTTC

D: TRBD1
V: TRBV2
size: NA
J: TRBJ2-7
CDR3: CASSEKPGQGNEQYF
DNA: TGTGCCAGCAGTGAAAAACCGGGACAGGGAAACGAGCAGTACTTC

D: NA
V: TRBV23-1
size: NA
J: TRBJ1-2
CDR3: CASSRVGSVPPGYTF
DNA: TGCGCCAGCAGTCGAGTCGGGTCCGTACCTCCAGGCTACACCTTC